What follows is one T cell receptor beta chain and its context. These data originate in a study of T cells after somatic rescue of genetic block. Here immunoSEQ multiplex PCR was the method, and the copy in TCRdb shows in-frame clones only, minus some. The table includes 13,000 to 15,000 clones, around 76% detected once. CDR3 length equals 14 residues. Losses at the gene ends were 10 bases for V and 5 bases for J; bases not matched to a gene: 5. Per the germline V gene, CDR1 is ENHRY and CDR2 is SYGVKD. The TCR was taken from a boy younger than 18. The rearrangement links TRBV10-3 to TRBJ2-5; 15 nucleotides match TRBD2. Specimen: peripheral blood mononuclear cells (PBMCs). The CDR3 bases are TGTGCCACCGGACTAGCGGGAGGGCCGGAGACCCAGTACTTC. It yields the protein CATGLAGGPETQYF.